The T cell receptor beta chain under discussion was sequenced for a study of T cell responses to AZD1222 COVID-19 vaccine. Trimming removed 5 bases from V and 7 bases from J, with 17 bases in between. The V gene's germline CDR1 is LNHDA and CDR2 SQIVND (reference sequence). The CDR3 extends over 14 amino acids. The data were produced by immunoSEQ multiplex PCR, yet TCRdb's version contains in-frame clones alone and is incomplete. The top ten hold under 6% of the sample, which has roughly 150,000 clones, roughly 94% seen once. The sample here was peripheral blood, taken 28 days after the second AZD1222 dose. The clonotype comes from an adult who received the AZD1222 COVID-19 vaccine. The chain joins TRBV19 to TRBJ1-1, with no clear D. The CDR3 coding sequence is TGTGCCAGTAGTCCCGGCTCAATATTTGATGAAGCTTTCTTT. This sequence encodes CASSPGSIFDEAFF.